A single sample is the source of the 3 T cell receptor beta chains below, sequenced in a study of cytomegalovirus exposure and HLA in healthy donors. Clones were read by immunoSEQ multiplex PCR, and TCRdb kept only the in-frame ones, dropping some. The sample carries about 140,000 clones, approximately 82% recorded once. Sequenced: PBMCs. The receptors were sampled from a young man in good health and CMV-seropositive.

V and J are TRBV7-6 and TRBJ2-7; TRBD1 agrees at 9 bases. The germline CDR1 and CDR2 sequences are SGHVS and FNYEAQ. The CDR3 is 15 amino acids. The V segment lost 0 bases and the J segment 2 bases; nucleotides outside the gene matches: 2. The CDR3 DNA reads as TGTGCCAGCAGCTTAGCGGGGACAGGGACCTACGAGCAGTACTTC. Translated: CASSLAGTGTYEQYF.

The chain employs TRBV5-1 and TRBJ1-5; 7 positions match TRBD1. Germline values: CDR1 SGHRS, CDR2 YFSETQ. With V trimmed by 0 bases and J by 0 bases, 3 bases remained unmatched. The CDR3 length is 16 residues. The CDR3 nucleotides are TGCGCCAGCAGCTTGGGTACAGGGGATAGCAATCAGCCCCAGCATTTT. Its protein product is CASSLGTGDSNQPQHF.

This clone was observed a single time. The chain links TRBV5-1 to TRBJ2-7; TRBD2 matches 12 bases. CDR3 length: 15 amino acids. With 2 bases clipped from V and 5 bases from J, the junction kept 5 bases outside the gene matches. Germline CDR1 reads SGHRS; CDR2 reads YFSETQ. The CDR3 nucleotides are TGCGCCAGCAGCTTCAGACTAGCGGGAGTCCACGAGCAGTACTTC. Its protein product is CASSFRLAGVHEQYF.